The 16 T cell receptor beta chains given below trace back to one sample, sequenced in a study of early T cells in non-severe SARS-CoV-2 infection. TCRdb ran MiXCR on the 5' RACE reads and lists one entry per CDR3 protein. This sample has 56,000 or so distinct CDR3 sequences, with about 10% found just once. Sequencing was performed on whole blood. The source of these receptors is an adult who was a healthcare worker with PCR-confirmed SARS-CoV-2 infection or an uninfected control (not recorded which).

This clonotype showed up many times. J is TRBJ2-1 and V is TRBV9; TRBD2 matches 7 bases. Germline lookup yields CDR1 SGDLS and CDR2 YYNGEE. The CDR3 extends over 15 amino acids. V trimming: 0 bases; J trimming: 3 bases; junction bases outside the gene matches: 3. The CDR3 coding sequence is TGTGCCAGCAGCGTAGTGGCTAGCGGCTACAATGAGCAGTTCTTC. Translating gives CASSVVASGYNEQFF.

This clonotype turned up a few times. J is TRBJ2-5 and V is TRBV7-9; 7 positions match TRBD1. Per germline, CDR1 SEHNR and CDR2 FQNEAQ (reference sequence). The V and J ends lost 4 bases and 2 bases, in that order; junction bases with no gene match: 1. The CDR3 is 13 residues long. The CDR3 spells CASSWGQQETQYF. DNA for the CDR3: TGTGCCAGCAGCTGGGGACAGCAAGAGACCCAGTACTTC.

In its sample, this clonotype was seen many times. V and J are TRBV11-3 and TRBJ2-1, with 10 bases fitting TRBD2. V shed 1 base and J 7 bases; nucleotides not matched to a gene: 7. The CDR3 contains 16 residues. Germline-derived CDR1 and CDR2 are SGHNT and YENEEA. The CDR3 here is CASSLGAGGPDNEQFF. The CDR3 DNA is TGTGCCAGCAGCTTAGGAGCGGGAGGGCCTGATAATGAGCAGTTCTTC.

V and J are TRBV29-1 and TRBJ2-3; D is unresolved. Trimming removed 8 bases from V and 2 bases from J, with 5 bases in between. The CDR3 covers 10 residues. Germline assignment: CDR1 SQVTM and CDR2 ANQGSEA. CDR3 nucleotide sequence: TGCAGCACTGACACAGATACGCAGTATTTT. Its protein product is CSTDTDTQYF.

In this sample, this clonotype turned up many times. The chain carries TRBV12-3 or TRBV12-4 and TRBJ1-6; 9 bases are a match to TRBD1. After removal of 6 bases from V and 10 bases from J, the junction contained 7 bases not matched to a gene. The CDR3 totals 14 residues. This chain's CDR3 is CASSSGTGNSPLHF. CDR3 bases: TGTGCCAGCAGCTCCGGGACAGGGAACTCACCCCTCCACTTT.

This clonotype has a count of ten or more. The V gene is TRBV29-1, the J gene TRBJ2-7; 8 bases are a match to TRBD1. CDR3 length: 14 amino acids. Germline loops: CDR1 SQVTM, CDR2 ANQGSEA. Trimming removed 3 bases from V and 9 bases from J; junction bases left unmatched: 13. CDR3 in DNA: TGCAGCGTTGATGTGGCAGGGGGCTCCGAGAGGCAGTACTTC. Protein sequence: CSVDVAGGSERQYF.

DNA of the CDR3: TGTGCCATCAGTGACCCGAGCCTAAGGGGTAGCGGGACAGATGAGCAGTTCTTC. Protein: CAISDPSLRGSGTDEQFF. V gene TRBV10-3 combines with J gene TRBJ2-1, with D possibly matching TRBD2 (8 bases). Trimming took 3 bases from V and 8 from J, leaving 26 bases between them. The CDR3 is 18 amino acids. Germline CDR1 is ENHRY and CDR2 is SYGVKD.

In this sample, this clonotype turned up many times. The chain recombines TRBV7-9 with TRBJ2-1, with a possible D match to TRBD2 (6 bases). Germline CDR1 is SEHNR and CDR2 is FQNEAQ (reference sequence). The CDR3 is 16 residues long. Trimming removed 4 bases from V and 0 bases from J, with 13 bases in between. CDR3 DNA sequence: TGTGCCAGCAGCTCTCCCCTAGCGAGCTCCTACAATGAGCAGTTCTTC. It codes for CASSSPLASSYNEQFF.

This clonotype came up many times. The chain joins TRBV4-3 to TRBJ2-2; TRBD2 matches 8 bases. The CDR3 has 19 residues. In germline, CDR1 is LGHNA, CDR2 YSLEER. V trimming: 4 bases; J trimming: 0 bases; junction bases outside the gene matches: 13. CDR3 nucleotides: TGCGCCAGCAGCCTATACCTATTCAGCGGGGGCGCGAACACCGGGGAGCTGTTTTTT. Amino acid sequence: CASSLYLFSGGANTGELFF.

In this sample, this clonotype turned up a few times. The rearrangement links TRBV5-4 to TRBJ2-4; tentatively, D is TRBD1 or TRBD2 (5 bases each). The CDR3 contains 15 residues. Germline assignment: CDR1 SGHNT and CDR2 YYREEE (reference sequence). The germline V and J ends were trimmed by 1 base and 1 base, with 9 bases remaining between them. CDR3: CASSLSGPAKNIQYF. The CDR3 nucleotides are TGTGCCAGCAGCTTGTCGGGGCCTGCCAAAAACATTCAGTACTTC.

The table lists this clonotype with many counts. The genes are TRBV4-3 and TRBJ1-1, with unresolved D. The CDR3 has 15 residues. Germline V gene data show CDR1 as LGHNA and CDR2 as YSLEER. Between the trimmed V and J ends, which lost 0 bases and 0 bases, there was a span of 8 bases. CDR3 in DNA: TGCGCCAGCAGCCAAGATCAAGATATGAACACTGAAGCTTTCTTT. It yields the protein CASSQDQDMNTEAFF.

Turning to this clonotype: It may be a read error: a sequence one base away is much more abundant. The J gene is TRBJ1-1, the V gene TRBV11-2; D perhaps matches TRBD1 (5 bases). V dropped 7 bases and J dropped 4 bases, with 19 bases sitting between them. Germline V gene lookup returns CDR1 SGHAT and CDR2 FQNNGV. The CDR3 spans 15 residues. Here the CDR3 reads CASKSSGGSGTEAFF. The CDR3 DNA reads TGTGCCAGCAAGTCATCGGGGGGATCCGGCACTGAAGCTTTCTTT.

This clonotype has a count of ten or more. The chain couples TRBV7-2 to TRBJ1-3; maybe TRBD1 (6 bases). Germline V CDR1 and CDR2: SGHTA, FQGNSA. The CDR3 is 14 residues long. The germline V and J ends were trimmed by 8 bases and 0 bases, with 11 bases remaining between them. The CDR3 nucleotides read TGTGCCAGCTGGCAGGGGAGCTCTGGAAACACCATATATTTT. Translating it yields CASWQGSSGNTIYF.

This clonotype was seen only a few times. The gene calls are TRBV7-9 and TRBJ2-1; TRBD1 might be the D (7 bases). Trimming took off 8 bases at V and 4 bases at J, with 15 bases between the two ends. CDR1 is SEHNR and CDR2 is FQNEAQ in the germline V gene (reference sequence). The CDR3 spans 14 residues. CDR3 loop: CASWGAGGYNEQFF. The CDR3 DNA is TGTGCCAGCTGGGGGGCAGGGGGTTACAATGAGCAGTTCTTC.

This clonotype was counted many times. In nucleotides, the CDR3 is TGTGCCAGCTCCCCCGGGACTAGCGGAGGCGACCGGTACTTC. Translating gives CASSPGTSGGDRYF. This chain connects TRBV18 to TRBJ2-7; 11 bases map to TRBD2. Germline CDR1 reads KGHSH; CDR2 reads LQKENI. With 6 bases clipped from V and 12 bases from J, the junction kept 13 bases outside the gene matches. CDR3 length: 14 amino acids.

The CDR3 reads CAIRETSNEQFF. The CDR3 DNA reads TGTGCCATCAGGGAGACGTCCAATGAGCAGTTCTTC. This rearrangement joins TRBV10-3 to TRBJ2-1; D unresolved. The germline CDR1 and CDR2 sequences are ENHRY and SYGVKD. This CDR3 contains 12 residues. Trimming took off 6 bases at V and 6 bases at J, with 9 bases between the two ends.